This T cell receptor (beta chain) was obtained from a study of vaccination and CD4 T cells after COVID-19. V lost 4 bases and J lost 0; bases outside the gene matches: 4. The CDR3 extends over 16 amino acids. Looked up from germline, CDR1 is SEHNR and CDR2 is FQNEAQ (reference sequence). In this sample, this clonotype turned up a few times. The antigen is unknown. An Oncomine TCR Beta short-read assay was used to sequence the DNA from cultured CD4+ T cells. MiXCR, run by TCRdb on the PCR reads, gives a single entry per CDR3 protein. The sample consists of about 5,200 distinct CDR3 sequences, around 32% of them appearing once. Treatment described: roughly ten-day PBMC culture with coronavirus spike peptide pools or control peptides (ViraFEST assay).

The receptor was isolated from a human donor who had recovered from COVID-19. This chain joins TRBV7-9 and TRBJ2-5; TRBD2 agrees at 11 bases. This specimen was CD4+ T cells from blood, cultured in vitro, taken after SARS-CoV-2 vaccination. This CDR3 is CASSYRLAGNQETQYF. The CDR3 coding sequence is TGTGCCAGCAGCTACAGACTAGCGGGAAACCAAGAGACCCAGTACTTC.